This T cell receptor (beta chain) originates from a study of T cells in tuberculosis. Study-level information: Samples predate treatment or fall within its first 7 days.

Time point indicated: new active TB diagnosis, blood taken before or within 7 days of starting treatment. The protocol was immunoSEQ multiplex PCR, while the TCRdb copy is restricted to in-frame clones and leaves out a portion. Among under 50,000 clones, roughly 95% were seen once, and the ten largest hold approximately 4.3%. This CDR3 spans 17 amino acids. Trimming pared 8 bases from V and 6 bases from J, leaving 29 bases between. Germline-derived CDR1 and CDR2 are SNHLY and FYNNEI. The J gene is TRBJ2-7, the V gene TRBV2; possibly TRBD2 for D (6 bases). This clonotype originated in an adult with tuberculosis. The specimen comprised PBMCs, sampled at tuberculosis diagnosis. The CDR3 protein is CASQRSRGTLLSVEQYF. The CDR3 nucleotides read TGTGCCAGCCAAAGGTCCCGAGGGACTCTTTTATCCGTCGAGCAGTACTTC.